The next 10 T cell receptor beta chains were all read from a single sample in a study of CD8+CD57+ T cells in acquired aplastic anemia. All patients picked for sequencing had shown, by flow cytometry, an expansion of CD8+CD57+ cells. The template used for profiling TCR beta VDJ and CDR3 was genomic DNA. TCRdb processed the reads anew with MiXCR; each CDR3 protein has one entry. The sample has about 180,000 distinct CDR3 sequences; around 50% are singletons. Input material: sorted CD4+, CD8+, or CD8+CD57+ T cells (not recorded which) from PBMCs. The receptor source for this set is a human donor with aplastic anemia.

The rearrangement joins TRBV19 to TRBJ2-5; 7 bases match TRBD1. Germline-derived CDR1 and CDR2 are LNHDA and SQIVND (reference sequence). The CDR3 runs to 15 residues. After removal of 3 bases from V and 2 bases from J, the junction contained 6 bases not matched to a gene. The CDR3 region has the DNA TGTGCCAGTAGTATGGGGACAGCAAATCAAGAGACCCAGTACTTC. Translation: CASSMGTANQETQYF.

The V call is TRBV15, the J call TRBJ1-6, with TRBD1 matching 8 bases. With V trimmed by 0 bases and J by 12 bases, 7 bases remained unmatched. From germline, CDR1 is LNHNV and CDR2 YYDKDF (reference sequence). The length of the CDR3 is 15 residues. This CDR3 is CATSRDGQGNRPLHF. The CDR3 DNA follows: TGTGCCACCAGCAGAGATGGACAGGGAAACCGACCCCTCCACTTT.

This clonotype was detected ten times or more. V usage is TRBV19 and J usage is TRBJ2-3, with 16 bases fitting TRBD2. The CDR3 is made up of 15 amino acids. The trim removed 4 bases at V and 6 bases at J, leaving 1 base unmatched. The V gene's germline CDR1 is LNHDA and CDR2 SQIVND (reference sequence). This CDR3 is CASSTGLAGGDTQYF. For the CDR3, the DNA is TGTGCCAGTAGTACGGGACTAGCGGGGGGGGATACGCAGTATTTT.

The chain employs TRBV20-1 and TRBJ2-5; 10 positions agree with TRBD2. From germline, CDR1 is DFQATT and CDR2 SNEGSKA (reference sequence). This CDR3 spans 15 amino acids. The junction had 9 bases not matched to a gene; V was cut back by 7 bases and J by 1 base. As DNA, the CDR3 is TGCAGTGTCGCGGGGGCTAGCGGGAGCCAAGAGACCCAGTACTTC. It specifies CSVAGASGSQETQYF.

This clonotype has ten or more counts. V is TRBV5-1 and J is TRBJ2-2; 8 bases align to TRBD1. CDR1 is SGHRS and CDR2 is YFSETQ in the germline V gene. The ends lost 4 bases at V and 1 base at J; junction bases unmatched: 3. CDR3 size: 15 residues. The CDR3, as DNA: TGCGCCAGCAGCCCGGGACAGGTGAACACCGGGGAGCTGTTTTTT. It specifies CASSPGQVNTGELFF.

As regards this clonotype: With a much larger clone just one base away, this may be a read error. The chain employs TRBV2 and TRBJ2-3, with D maybe TRBD2 (7 bases). This CDR3 contains 16 residues. Germline lookup yields CDR1 SNHLY and CDR2 FYNNEI. V lost 6 bases, J lost 1 base, and 17 bases lay in between. This CDR3 is CASRERGGEGTDTQYF. The CDR3 region has the DNA TGTGCCAGCAGGGAGAGGGGGGGGGAAGGCACAGATACGCAGTATTTT. The full variable domain, with the rest looked up from reference TRBV2 and TRBJ2-3, is EPEVTQTPSHQVTQMGQEVILRCVPISNHLYFYWYRQILGQKVEFLVSFYNNEISEKSEIFDDQFSVERPDGSNFTLKIRSTKLEDSAMYFCASRERGGEGTDTQYFGPGTRLTVL.

This clonotype was seen more than once but under ten times. This chain links TRBV29-1 with TRBJ2-7, with D hard to call. Deletions cut 5 bases from V and 0 bases from J, with 17 bases between. The CDR3 has 15 residues. In germline, CDR1 is SQVTM, CDR2 ANQGSEA. The CDR3 sequence is CSVLAVSRSSYEQYF. In DNA, the CDR3 is TGCAGCGTTCTCGCTGTCTCCAGGAGCTCCTACGAGCAGTACTTC.

This clonotype ranks as medium-sized (0.01 to 0.1%). This chain uses TRBV24-1 with TRBJ2-2; D possibly corresponds to TRBD1 (5 bases). The CDR3 is 12 amino acids. Trimming left V 8 bases short and J 7 bases short, with 10 bases between. Germline V gene data show CDR1 as KGHDR and CDR2 as SFDVKD. CDR3 amino acids: CATNGASGELFF. The CDR3 coding sequence is TGTGCCACCAATGGGGCGAGCGGGGAGCTGTTTTTT.

This clonotype has a count of ten or more. The chain uses TRBV12-3 or TRBV12-4 and TRBJ1-1, with D tentatively TRBD1 (6 bases). The length of the CDR3 is 13 residues. The V gene lost 6 bases and the J gene lost 7 bases, with 15 bases spanning the gap. This chain's CDR3 is CASSLTGKGEAFF. The CDR3 coding sequence is TGTGCCAGCAGCCTAACAGGGAAAGGTGAAGCTTTCTTT.

Turning to this clonotype: A clone one base away is much larger, so this may be a read error. This chain links TRBV12-3 or TRBV12-4 with TRBJ1-1; the D gene is possibly TRBD1 (5 bases). The CDR3 extends over 13 amino acids. Trimming left V 6 bases short and J 5 bases short, with 13 bases between. The CDR3 is CASRLADITEAFF. The DNA of the CDR3 is TGTGCCAGCAGACTAGCGGACATTACTGAAGCTTTCTTT.